This TCR beta chain was sequenced in a study of shared clonotypes between healthy human individuals (dated by TCRdb to the early 2020s). Notes on the research overall: A few men and two women, aged 18 to 49 years, made up the cohort. For each donor, three plates each were used for CD4 naive and CD4 memory, two plates were used for CD8 naive, and one plate was used for CD8 memory. The study deeply sequenced blood TCR repertoires of roughly five healthy adults to estimate repertoire size and the extent of clonotype sharing between individuals. To increase sequencing depth and limit assay-specific biases, TCR repertoire library preparation and sequencing were carried out by different laboratories using diverse techniques. Leukapheresis yielded between about 0.94 and 8.9 billion PBMCs per donor.

On the study overall, not on this receptor specifically: When a few donors were compared, the shared fraction of clonotypes was 5% to 6.5% for naive CD4, approximately 3.3% for naive CD8, more than 2% for memory CD4, and around 0.4% for memory CD8. Pairwise subsampling led to the expectation that sequencing depth would affect the degree of clonotype sharing among donors. Estimated clonotype richness was generally larger for naive than for memory subsets. Incomplete sequencing was indicated by rarefaction of sorted-subset datasets, despite the large sequencing depth. The genetic and exposure-history diversity represented was limited by the small number of donors. Sampling was limited to blood, and TCR repertoires in tissue likely differ from TCR repertoires in blood. Compared with non-shared clonotypes, clonotypes shared by all four sorted-subset donors had higher generation probabilities.

The donors were healthy, HIV-negative adults who had no recently reported acute infections or vaccinations. Every donor was a Caucasian adult residing in Nashville, Tennessee, USA. Magnetic negative selection was used to enrich CD4+ T cells, after which naive cells were positively selected on CD45RA and the negative fraction became the memory subset. Blood was collected by leukapheresis, and PBMCs were isolated by Ficoll-Histopaque density gradient centrifugation and then cryopreserved in liquid nitrogen vapor phase. Analytical flow cytometry was used to check the purity and quantity of each magnetically sorted T cell population. Each sorted fraction had its genomic DNA isolated and then quantified by UV absorbance on a Nanodrop 2000c. Remarks on this clone: The target of this receptor is not known. No base quality information exists; no much larger clone differs at one position. The same CDR3 arises from other DNA sequences in this sample as well.

V has 4 bases trimmed and J has 5 bases trimmed; junction bases matching no gene number 4. CDR1 and CDR2 are drawn from the germline V gene: MDHEN, SYDVKM. There are 14 amino acids in the CDR3, from cysteine to phenylalanine inclusive. Only CDR3 DNA remains: 42 bases, in frame from the first base. Using the deep immunoSEQ assay, TCR CDR3 regions were amplified from genomic DNA by multiplex PCR. Extracted genomic DNA from each cell subset was spread evenly across all wells of several immunoSEQ 96-well plates, with each plate serving as a replicate. Each replicate PCR for sorted subsets received approximately 220 ng genomic DNA, equal to 30,000 or so T cell genomes. Purified libraries were measured with a Qubit 3.0 fluorometer, size-checked on a Bioanalyzer 2100, and measured again with the KAPA Library Quantification kit. Every immunoSEQ 96-well plate was sequenced on a separate single-read 150-cycle Illumina NextSeq 550 flow cell. As for the original processing: Because only junctional sequences without quality scores were contained in the immunoSEQ output, filtering matching that applied to full-length reads could not be performed. Sequences were annotated with PyIR, a Python wrapper for IgBLAST v1.9, using IMGT germline references to assign V/J genes and CDR3. Reads were removed for weak V/J assignments (E-value above 1e-6), missing CDR3, stop codons, out-of-frame junctions, or ambiguous translated residues. V3J clonotypes were defined as sequences sharing an identical inferred V gene, J gene, and CDR3 amino acid sequence. To compute the percentage overlap between repertoires, the number of shared unique clonotypes was divided by the size of the smaller repertoire. RTK rarefaction, the Chao1 estimator, and Recon v2.1 estimates of unobserved clonotypes were used to assess repertoire richness. OLGA was used to compute generation probabilities for all TCRbeta clonotypes that the gDNA method yielded from a few donors. This is the immuneACCESS table as TCRdb keeps it, with only in-frame sequences that have V and J called. A part of the clones is gone; compared with another copy, unresolved V genes explain less than half, and the rest is unexplained. Clonal size and the V and J genes are those of that table, whereas D and trimming came from the DNA. For this sample there are roughly 2.2 million clones; 85% to 95% appear just once. Of the sample, 0.37% falls within the top ten clones.

The TCR sequence derives from a man between 18 and 29 years old in good health. Some clones in this sample may be carry-over from other donors' samples. Recombination connected TRBV28 to TRBJ1-5, with 8 bases in between that match TRBD1. Specimen: naive CD4+ T cells from PBMCs. This specimen's cell subset or site label, per the study, means: CD45RA+ positively selected. CDR3 reads: CASSSGQGDQPQHF. The nucleotide sequence reads as follows: TGTGCCAGCAGTTCCGGACAGGGCGATCAGCCCCAGCATTTT.